This record concerns one T cell receptor beta chain sequence. Its antigen is unidentified. PRAID combined immunodeficiency and autoinflammation. The source of the sample is a study of stem cell transplantation in POMP-related autoinflammatory disease. About the study: Hypothesis: faulty thymoproteasomes impair CD8+ T-cell selection, skewing TRB repertoires.

Assay: immunoSEQ multiplex PCR; the TCRdb copy retains only in-frame clones and omits some. The repertoire holds approximately 30,000 clones, 88% seen once, with around 0.72% in the top ten. Germline V lookup: CDR1 MNHNS, CDR2 SASEGT. Between the trimmed V and J ends, which lost 10 bases and 5 bases, there was a span of 9 bases. The CDR3 is 12 residues long. Findings of the study overall: In PRAID patients, the number of distinct TRB V-J gene pairings was restricted.

Sequencing was performed on CD4+ T cells from PBMCs, taken before stem cell transplantation. This sequence originates from a human donor with POMP-related autoinflammation and immune dysregulation (PRAID). The chain is built from TRBV6-1 and TRBJ1-6; D is undetermined. CDR3: CAIYGNNSPLHF. CDR3 nucleotide sequence: TGTGCCATCTACGGAAATAATTCACCCCTCCACTTT.